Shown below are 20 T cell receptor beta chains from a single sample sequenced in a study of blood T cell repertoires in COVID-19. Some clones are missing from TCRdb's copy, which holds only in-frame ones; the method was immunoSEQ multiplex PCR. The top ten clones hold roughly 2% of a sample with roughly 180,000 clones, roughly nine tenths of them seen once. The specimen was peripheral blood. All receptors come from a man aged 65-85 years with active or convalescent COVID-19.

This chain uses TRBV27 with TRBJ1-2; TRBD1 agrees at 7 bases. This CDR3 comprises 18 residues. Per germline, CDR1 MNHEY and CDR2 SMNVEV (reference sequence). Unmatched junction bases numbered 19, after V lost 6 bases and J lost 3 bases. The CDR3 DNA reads TGTGCCAGCAGAGGGGGGCTAATAGCAGGGGGAAGGGACTATGGCTACACCTTC. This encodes CASRGGLIAGGRDYGYTF.

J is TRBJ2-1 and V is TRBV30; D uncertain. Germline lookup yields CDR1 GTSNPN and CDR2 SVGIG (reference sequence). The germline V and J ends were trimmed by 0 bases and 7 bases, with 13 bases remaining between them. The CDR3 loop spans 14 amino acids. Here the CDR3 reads CAWSVRVSRNEQFF. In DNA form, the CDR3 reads TGTGCCTGGAGTGTACGGGTATCTCGAAATGAGCAGTTCTTC.

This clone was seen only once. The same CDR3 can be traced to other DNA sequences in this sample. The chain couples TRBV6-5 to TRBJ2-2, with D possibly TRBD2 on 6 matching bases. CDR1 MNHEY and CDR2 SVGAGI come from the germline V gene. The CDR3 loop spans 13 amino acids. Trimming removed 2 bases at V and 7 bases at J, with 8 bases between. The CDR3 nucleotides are TGTGCCAGCAGTTACCAGGGAGGCGGGGAGCTGTTTTTT. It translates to CASSYQGGGELFF.

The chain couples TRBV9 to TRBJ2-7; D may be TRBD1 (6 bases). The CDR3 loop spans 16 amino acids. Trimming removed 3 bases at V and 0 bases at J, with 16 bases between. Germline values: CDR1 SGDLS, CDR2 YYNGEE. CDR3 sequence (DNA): TGTGCCAGCAGCGCCTCTTTGACAGGACCCTCCTACGAGCAGTACTTC. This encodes CASSASLTGPSYEQYF.

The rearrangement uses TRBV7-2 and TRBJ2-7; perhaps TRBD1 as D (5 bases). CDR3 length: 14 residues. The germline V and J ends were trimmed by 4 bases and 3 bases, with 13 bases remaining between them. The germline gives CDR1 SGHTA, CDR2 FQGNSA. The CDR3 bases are TGTGCCAGCAGCTACACATCGACAGACTACGAGCAGTACTTC. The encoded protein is CASSYTSTDYEQYF.

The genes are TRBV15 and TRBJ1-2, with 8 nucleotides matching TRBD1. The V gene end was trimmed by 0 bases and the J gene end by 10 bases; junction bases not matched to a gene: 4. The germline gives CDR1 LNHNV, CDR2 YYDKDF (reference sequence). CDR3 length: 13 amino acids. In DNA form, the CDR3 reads TGTGCCACCAGCAGAGACAGGGGGCTGATCTACACCTTC. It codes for CATSRDRGLIYTF.

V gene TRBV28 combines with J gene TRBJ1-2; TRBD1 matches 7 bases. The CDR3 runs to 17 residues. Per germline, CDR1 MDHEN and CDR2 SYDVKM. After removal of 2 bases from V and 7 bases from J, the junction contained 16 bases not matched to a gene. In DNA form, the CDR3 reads TGTGCCAGCAGTTTAATCGGTCTCGGGGGACAGAGATTTGGCTACACCTTC. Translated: CASSLIGLGGQRFGYTF.

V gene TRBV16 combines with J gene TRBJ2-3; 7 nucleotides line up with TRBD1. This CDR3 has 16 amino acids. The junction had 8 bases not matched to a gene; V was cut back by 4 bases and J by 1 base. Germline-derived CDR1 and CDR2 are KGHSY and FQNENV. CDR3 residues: CASSLDTGTGTDTQYF. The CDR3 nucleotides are TGTGCCAGCAGCCTTGATACAGGGACAGGCACAGATACGCAGTATTTT.

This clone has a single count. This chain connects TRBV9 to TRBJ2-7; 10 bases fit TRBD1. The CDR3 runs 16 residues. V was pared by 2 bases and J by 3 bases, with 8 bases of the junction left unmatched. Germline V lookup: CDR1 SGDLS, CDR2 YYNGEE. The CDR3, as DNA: TGTGCCAGCAGCGTGGGGGACAGGGGACAAATCTACGAGCAGTACTTC. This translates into CASSVGDRGQIYEQYF. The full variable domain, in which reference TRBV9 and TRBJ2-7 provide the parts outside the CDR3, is DSGVTQTPKHLITATGQRVTLRCSPRSGDLSVYWYQQSLDQGLQFLIQYYNGEERAKGNILERFSAQQFPDLHSELNLSSLELGDSALYFCASSVGDRGQIYEQYFGPGTRLTVT.

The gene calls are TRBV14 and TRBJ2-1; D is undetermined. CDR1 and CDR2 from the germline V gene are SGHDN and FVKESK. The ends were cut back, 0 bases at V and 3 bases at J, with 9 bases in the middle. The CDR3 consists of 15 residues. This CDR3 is CASSQETGFYNEQFF. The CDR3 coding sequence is TGTGCCAGCAGCCAAGAGACCGGGTTCTACAATGAGCAGTTCTTC.

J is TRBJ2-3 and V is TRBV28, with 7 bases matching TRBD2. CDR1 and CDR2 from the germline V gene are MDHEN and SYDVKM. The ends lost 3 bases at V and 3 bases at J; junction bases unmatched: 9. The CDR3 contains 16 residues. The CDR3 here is CASSFGLKRGTDTQYF. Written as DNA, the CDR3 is TGTGCCAGCAGTTTCGGGCTCAAGCGGGGAACAGATACGCAGTATTTT.

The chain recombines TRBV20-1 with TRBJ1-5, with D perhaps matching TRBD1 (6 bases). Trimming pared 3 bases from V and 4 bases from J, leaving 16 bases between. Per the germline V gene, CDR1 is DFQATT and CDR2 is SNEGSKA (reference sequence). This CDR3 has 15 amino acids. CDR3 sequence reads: CSASFRGAINQPQHF. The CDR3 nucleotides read TGCAGTGCTAGTTTTCGGGGGGCAATTAATCAGCCCCAGCATTTT.

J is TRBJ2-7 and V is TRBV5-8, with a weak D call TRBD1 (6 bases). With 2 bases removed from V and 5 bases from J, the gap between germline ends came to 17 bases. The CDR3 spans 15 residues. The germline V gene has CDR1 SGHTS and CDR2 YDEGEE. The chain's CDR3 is CASSFGTWDKDEQYF. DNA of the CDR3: TGTGCCAGCAGCTTCGGGACATGGGATAAGGACGAGCAGTACTTC.

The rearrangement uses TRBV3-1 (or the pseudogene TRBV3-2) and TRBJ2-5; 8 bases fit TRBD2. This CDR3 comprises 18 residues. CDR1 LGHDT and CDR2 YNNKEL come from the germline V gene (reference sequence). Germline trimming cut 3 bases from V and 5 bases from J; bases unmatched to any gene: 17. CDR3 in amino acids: CASSQPKGTRAGSETQYF. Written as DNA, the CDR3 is TGTGCCAGCAGCCAGCCTAAGGGGACTAGGGCGGGATCCGAGACCCAGTACTTC.

The chain's CDR3 is CATSRVRGQPRLAHNEQFF. CDR3 sequence (DNA): TGTGCCACCAGCAGAGTGCGCGGCCAACCGAGACTAGCCCACAATGAGCAGTTCTTC. This chain connects TRBV15 to TRBJ2-1; 7 bases are a match to TRBD2. Germline assignment: CDR1 LNHNV and CDR2 YYDKDF (reference sequence). Losses at the gene ends were 1 base for V and 5 bases for J; bases not matched to a gene: 17. The CDR3 extends over 19 amino acids.

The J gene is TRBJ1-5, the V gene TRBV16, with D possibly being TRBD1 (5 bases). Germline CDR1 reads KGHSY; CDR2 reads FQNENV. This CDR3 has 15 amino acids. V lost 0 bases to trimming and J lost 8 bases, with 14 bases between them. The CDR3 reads CASSQSGLSLEPQHF. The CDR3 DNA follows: TGTGCCAGCAGCCAATCGGGGCTGTCCTTGGAGCCCCAGCATTTT. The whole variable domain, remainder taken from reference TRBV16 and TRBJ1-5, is GEEVAQTPKHLVRGEGQKAKLYCAPIKGHSYVFWYQQVLKNEFKFLISFQNENVFDETGMPKERFSAKCLPNSPCSLEIQATKLEDSAVYFCASSQSGLSLEPQHFGDGTRLSIL.

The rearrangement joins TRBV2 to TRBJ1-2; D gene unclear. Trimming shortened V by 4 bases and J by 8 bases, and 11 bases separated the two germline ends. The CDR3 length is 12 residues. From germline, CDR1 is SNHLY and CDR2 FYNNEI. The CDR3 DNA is TGTGCCAGCAGTGGCAACGGAGGCGGCTACACCTTC. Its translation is CASSGNGGGYTF.

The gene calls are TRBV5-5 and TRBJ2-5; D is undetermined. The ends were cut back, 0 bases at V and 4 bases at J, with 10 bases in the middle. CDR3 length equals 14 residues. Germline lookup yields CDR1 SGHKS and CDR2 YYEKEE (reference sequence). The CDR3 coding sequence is TGTGCCAGCAGCTTGGATCCAAGGAGAGAGACCCAGTACTTC. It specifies CASSLDPRRETQYF.

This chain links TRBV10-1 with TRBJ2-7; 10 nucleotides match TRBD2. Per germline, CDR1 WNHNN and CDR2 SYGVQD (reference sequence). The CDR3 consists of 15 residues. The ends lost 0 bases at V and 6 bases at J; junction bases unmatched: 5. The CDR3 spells CASSESLAGVTEQYF. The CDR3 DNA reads TGCGCCAGCAGTGAGTCGCTAGCGGGAGTAACCGAGCAGTACTTC.

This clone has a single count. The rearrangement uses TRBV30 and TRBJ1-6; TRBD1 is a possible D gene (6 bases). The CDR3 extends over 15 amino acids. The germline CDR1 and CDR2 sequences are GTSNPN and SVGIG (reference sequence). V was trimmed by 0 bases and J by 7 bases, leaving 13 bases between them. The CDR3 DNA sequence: TGTGCCTGGAGTGTACCCTCAGGGGTAAATTCACCCCTCCACTTT. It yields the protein CAWSVPSGVNSPLHF.